These T cell receptor beta chains were read from a single sample in a study of blood T cell repertoires in COVID-19. This table comes from immunoSEQ multiplex PCR, and its TCRdb copy is limited to in-frame clones, with some not included. The table lists 68,000 or so clones, about 86% of them singletons. The source material was peripheral blood. These receptors all stem from a man in his fifties or sixties with acute or convalescent COVID-19. CDR3s include the opening cysteine and the closing phenylalanine or tryptophan. The D gene is left open where the match is weak. Some rows have no size entry. The others give once, few or many, or a class for an expanded clone.

j_gene: TRBJ2-2
d_gene: .
abundance: .
v_gene: TRBV19
CDR3nt: TGTGCCAGTGCCCTTTTGGGCCAGCTCACCGGGGAGCTGTTTTTT
CDR3aa: CASALLGQLTGELFF

j_gene: TRBJ2-7
d_gene: .
abundance: .
v_gene: TRBV10-3
CDR3nt: TGTGCCATCAGTATGGGCGGGGAAACCTACGAGCAGTACTTC
CDR3aa: CAISMGGETYEQYF

j_gene: TRBJ1-6
d_gene: .
abundance: .
v_gene: TRBV6-1
CDR3nt: TGTGCCAGCAGGGAACAGGCAAGCTCCTATAATTCACCCCTCCACTTT
CDR3aa: CASREQASSYNSPLHF

j_gene: TRBJ2-5
d_gene: TRBD2
abundance: .
v_gene: TRBV5-8
CDR3nt: TGTGCCAGCAGCTGGGGCCTAGCGGGGGGCCTCCAAGAGACCCAGTACTTC
CDR3aa: CASSWGLAGGLQETQYF

j_gene: TRBJ2-7
d_gene: TRBD2
abundance: .
v_gene: TRBV6-5
CDR3nt: TGTGCCACCCAACTAGCGGACGCATACGAGCAGTACTTC
CDR3aa: CATQLADAYEQYF

j_gene: TRBJ2-1
d_gene: .
abundance: .
v_gene: TRBV28
CDR3nt: TGTGCCAGCAGTCCAGAATCCAATGAGCAGTTCTTC
CDR3aa: CASSPESNEQFF

j_gene: TRBJ2-1
d_gene: .
abundance: .
v_gene: TRBV7-8
CDR3nt: TGTGCCAGCAGCTTGATCGTGGTGCGGGGCAGCTCCTACAATGAGCAGTTCTTC
CDR3aa: CASSLIVVRGSSYNEQFF

j_gene: TRBJ1-5
d_gene: .
abundance: .
v_gene: TRBV12-5
CDR3nt: TGTGCTAGTGGTTTGCTCGAACAGGGTTGGGGCAATCAGCCCCAGCATTTT
CDR3aa: CASGLLEQGWGNQPQHF

j_gene: TRBJ2-1
d_gene: .
abundance: .
v_gene: TRBV7-8
CDR3nt: TGTGCCAGCATCTTCCAGGGCAAAAGCTCCTACAATGAGCAGTTCTTC
CDR3aa: CASIFQGKSSYNEQFF

j_gene: TRBJ2-3
d_gene: TRBD1
abundance: .
v_gene: TRBV19
CDR3nt: TGTGCCAGTAGTATGGGGACAGGCACAGATACGCAGTATTTT
CDR3aa: CASSMGTGTDTQYF

j_gene: TRBJ1-5
d_gene: .
abundance: .
v_gene: TRBV20-1
CDR3nt: TGCAGTGCTAGTGAGCAGGGGCAAAGGCAGCCCCAGCATTTT
CDR3aa: CSASEQGQRQPQHF

j_gene: TRBJ2-1
d_gene: TRBD2
abundance: .
v_gene: TRBV13
CDR3nt: TGTGCCAGCAACCGACTAGCGGGAAGTCCTGAGCAGTTCTTC
CDR3aa: CASNRLAGSPEQFF

j_gene: TRBJ2-7
d_gene: TRBD2
abundance: .
v_gene: TRBV19
CDR3nt: TGTGCCAGTAGTATACTAGCGGGAGGGCACTCCTACGAGCAGTACTTC
CDR3aa: CASSILAGGHSYEQYF

j_gene: TRBJ1-1
d_gene: .
abundance: .
v_gene: TRBV10-1
CDR3nt: TGCGCCAGCAGAAAAATTAAGGAGTTTCGGACTGAAGCTTTCTTT
CDR3aa: CASRKIKEFRTEAFF

j_gene: TRBJ1-6
d_gene: TRBD1
abundance: .
v_gene: TRBV14
CDR3nt: TGTGCCAGCAGCCGGACAGGTGATAATTCACCCCTCCACTTT
CDR3aa: CASSRTGDNSPLHF

j_gene: TRBJ1-1
d_gene: .
abundance: .
v_gene: TRBV7-6
CDR3nt: TGTGCCAGCAGCGCCGCACAGGGCACTGAAGCTTTCTTT
CDR3aa: CASSAAQGTEAFF

j_gene: TRBJ1-1
d_gene: .
abundance: .
v_gene: TRBV6-1
CDR3nt: TGTGCCAGCAGTGAAACAAGCACTGAAGCTTTCTTT
CDR3aa: CASSETSTEAFF

j_gene: TRBJ1-2
d_gene: TRBD1
abundance: .
v_gene: TRBV3-1/TRBV3-2
CDR3nt: TGTGCCAGTACCCAACAGGGGTATGTCTATGGCTACACCTTC
CDR3aa: CASTQQGYVYGYTF

j_gene: TRBJ2-5
d_gene: TRBD2
abundance: .
v_gene: TRBV7-6
CDR3nt: TGTGCCAGCAGCTTAGCGGGCGGGACTAGCTTGGGGGAGACCCAGTACTTC
CDR3aa: CASSLAGGTSLGETQYF

j_gene: TRBJ2-7
d_gene: .
abundance: .
v_gene: TRBV4-1
CDR3nt: TGCGCCAGCAGCCTCGAAGGGGGGGTAAGCTCCTACGAGCAGTACTTC
CDR3aa: CASSLEGGVSSYEQYF

j_gene: TRBJ1-1
d_gene: .
abundance: .
v_gene: TRBV25-1
CDR3nt: TGTGCCAGCAGTGATCTGAGGGCCCCGAACACTGAAGCTTTCTTT
CDR3aa: CASSDLRAPNTEAFF

j_gene: TRBJ2-5
d_gene: TRBD1
abundance: .
v_gene: TRBV9
CDR3nt: TGTGCCAGCACCAAGGGGGCGTTGAGCCAAGAGACCCAGTACTTC
CDR3aa: CASTKGALSQETQYF

j_gene: TRBJ2-1
d_gene: TRBD2
abundance: .
v_gene: TRBV7-6
CDR3nt: TGTGCCAGCAGAGCGGGACTCCTCCCGGGCAATGAGCAGTTCTTC
CDR3aa: CASRAGLLPGNEQFF

j_gene: TRBJ1-5
d_gene: .
abundance: few
v_gene: TRBV12-3/TRBV12-4
CDR3nt: TGTGCCAGCACCCTAGGGACATCTCAGCCCCAGCATTTT
CDR3aa: CASTLGTSQPQHF

j_gene: TRBJ2-5
d_gene: .
abundance: .
v_gene: TRBV4-1
CDR3nt: TGCGCCAGCAGACTCCGACAGGCGAGTTCGGAGACCCAGTACTTC
CDR3aa: CASRLRQASSETQYF

j_gene: TRBJ2-3
d_gene: TRBD2
abundance: .
v_gene: TRBV19
CDR3nt: TGTGCCAGTAGTATGGTAGCGGGACGCTCAGATACGCAGTATTTT
CDR3aa: CASSMVAGRSDTQYF

j_gene: TRBJ2-3
d_gene: .
abundance: .
v_gene: TRBV9
CDR3nt: TGTGCCAGCAGCGTAGCGGGTCTCATCCCCACAGATACGCAGTATTTT
CDR3aa: CASSVAGLIPTDTQYF

j_gene: TRBJ2-3
d_gene: TRBD2
abundance: .
v_gene: TRBV19
CDR3nt: TGTGCCAGTAGACGGACTAGCGCCTCCCCCGATACGCAGTATTTT
CDR3aa: CASRRTSASPDTQYF

j_gene: TRBJ1-2
d_gene: .
abundance: .
v_gene: TRBV12-3/TRBV12-4
CDR3nt: TGTGCCAGCAGTCGAGGACAGTCAGGCTACACCTTC
CDR3aa: CASSRGQSGYTF

j_gene: TRBJ2-1
d_gene: TRBD2
abundance: .
v_gene: TRBV19
CDR3nt: TGTGCCAGTAGTATGGTAGCGGGAGGACCTGAGCAGTTCTTC
CDR3aa: CASSMVAGGPEQFF

j_gene: TRBJ2-2
d_gene: .
abundance: once
v_gene: TRBV28
CDR3nt: TGTGCCAGCACCAGATGGAACACCGGGGAGCTGTTTTTT
CDR3aa: CASTRWNTGELFF

j_gene: TRBJ1-6
d_gene: .
abundance: .
v_gene: TRBV2
CDR3nt: TGTGCCAGCAGCTTGGGTGGGGCGCCGGGTTCACCCCTCCACTTT
CDR3aa: CASSLGGAPGSPLHF

j_gene: TRBJ2-7
d_gene: .
abundance: .
v_gene: TRBV14
CDR3nt: TGTGCCAGCAGCCAAATACACTCCTACGAGCAGTACTTC
CDR3aa: CASSQIHSYEQYF

j_gene: TRBJ2-3
d_gene: .
abundance: .
v_gene: TRBV15
CDR3nt: TGTGCCACCAGCAGTTACGGACTTAGCACAGATACGCAGTATTTT
CDR3aa: CATSSYGLSTDTQYF

j_gene: TRBJ1-5
d_gene: .
abundance: many
v_gene: TRBV9
CDR3nt: TGTGCCAGCAGCGCCGGCGGTAGCATTAATCAGCCCCAGCATTTT
CDR3aa: CASSAGGSINQPQHF

j_gene: TRBJ1-6
d_gene: .
abundance: .
v_gene: TRBV5-1
CDR3nt: TGCGCCAGCAGCTTGAGCTTGGGGGCGACGGGGAATTCACCCCTCCACTTT
CDR3aa: CASSLSLGATGNSPLHF

j_gene: TRBJ1-1
d_gene: .
abundance: once
v_gene: TRBV18
CDR3nt: TGTGCCAGCTCACCACCGGCAGGAGGATTCACTGAAGCTTTCTTT
CDR3aa: CASSPPAGGFTEAFF

j_gene: TRBJ2-5
d_gene: TRBD2
abundance: .
v_gene: TRBV28
CDR3nt: TGTGCCAGCAGTGGGACTAGCGGGAGGGAAGAGACCCAGTACTTC
CDR3aa: CASSGTSGREETQYF

j_gene: TRBJ2-5
d_gene: .
abundance: few
v_gene: TRBV6-5
CDR3nt: TGTGCCAGCAGTTTACAGGGAAAACAAGAGACCCAGTACTTC
CDR3aa: CASSLQGKQETQYF

j_gene: TRBJ1-5
d_gene: TRBD1
abundance: .
v_gene: TRBV10-3
CDR3nt: TGTGCCATCAGCAAAAGTCTGGGACAGGAGAATCAGCCCCAGCATTTT
CDR3aa: CAISKSLGQENQPQHF

j_gene: TRBJ2-3
d_gene: .
abundance: .
v_gene: TRBV6-5
CDR3nt: TGTGCCAGCAGTTTCTCCCCCTACACAGATACGCAGTATTTT
CDR3aa: CASSFSPYTDTQYF

j_gene: TRBJ2-5
d_gene: .
abundance: .
v_gene: TRBV7-2
CDR3nt: TGTGCCAGCAGCTTTAGAGACAGGAGCCAAGAGACCCAGTACTTC
CDR3aa: CASSFRDRSQETQYF

j_gene: TRBJ1-2
d_gene: TRBD1
abundance: .
v_gene: TRBV23-1
CDR3nt: TGCGCCAGCAGTCAAGGTGACAGGGATGGGTTACATGGCTACACCTTC
CDR3aa: CASSQGDRDGLHGYTF

j_gene: TRBJ1-4
d_gene: TRBD1
abundance: .
v_gene: TRBV5-5
CDR3nt: TGTGCCAGCAGCTTGGCCCGTGGGACAGGGAACGGAAAACTGTTTTTT
CDR3aa: CASSLARGTGNGKLFF

j_gene: TRBJ1-3
d_gene: .
abundance: .
v_gene: TRBV6-5
CDR3nt: TGTGCCAGCGGGGCCAACACCATATATTTT
CDR3aa: CASGANTIYF

j_gene: TRBJ1-5
d_gene: TRBD1
abundance: .
v_gene: TRBV19
CDR3nt: TGTGCCAGTAGTATAAAGACAGGGGGTCAGCCCCAGCATTTT
CDR3aa: CASSIKTGGQPQHF

j_gene: TRBJ1-2
d_gene: TRBD1
abundance: .
v_gene: TRBV28
CDR3nt: TGTGCCAGCAGTTTCGCAGGGGGCGGCTACACCTTC
CDR3aa: CASSFAGGGYTF

j_gene: TRBJ1-2
d_gene: .
abundance: .
v_gene: TRBV29-1
CDR3nt: TGCAGCGTTGAAGATCAACAGAACAAAAACTATGGCTACACCTTC
CDR3aa: CSVEDQQNKNYGYTF

j_gene: TRBJ2-3
d_gene: TRBD1
abundance: .
v_gene: TRBV5-1
CDR3nt: TGCGCCAGCAAGGGGGCGTTAGATACGCAGTATTTT
CDR3aa: CASKGALDTQYF

j_gene: TRBJ2-4
d_gene: .
abundance: .
v_gene: TRBV7-3
CDR3nt: TGTGCCAGCAGCTCCCAGGGGGGAGCCAAAAACATTCAGTACTTC
CDR3aa: CASSSQGGAKNIQYF

j_gene: TRBJ2-2
d_gene: TRBD2
abundance: .
v_gene: TRBV10-1
CDR3nt: TGCGCCAGCAGGGGCCGGGGGGACACCGGGGAGCTGTTTTTT
CDR3aa: CASRGRGDTGELFF

j_gene: TRBJ1-4
d_gene: .
abundance: .
v_gene: TRBV7-6
CDR3nt: TGTGCCAGCAGACAGCTTTCTGAAAAACTGTTTTTT
CDR3aa: CASRQLSEKLFF

j_gene: TRBJ1-5
d_gene: .
abundance: .
v_gene: TRBV28
CDR3nt: TGTGCCAGCAGTGGGGGGAGTGGGCCCCAGCATTTT
CDR3aa: CASSGGSGPQHF

j_gene: TRBJ2-7
d_gene: TRBD1
abundance: once
v_gene: TRBV5-1
CDR3nt: TGCGCCAGCAGCTTGGCAGGGGGCGCTTCGGACGAGCAGTACTTC
CDR3aa: CASSLAGGASDEQYF